Presented here are 26 T cell receptor beta chains from one specimen sequenced in a study of blood T cell repertoires in COVID-19 (dated by TCRdb to about 2020). Library method: the immunoSEQ multiplex PCR assay. TCRdb's version of the immuneACCESS table is confined to in-frame rearrangements and falls short of the full clone set. An unresolved V gene accounts for under half of the shortfall where checked; the remainder is of unknown origin. This sample gives 130,000 or so clones in total; about three quarters of them show up just once. The ten largest clones capture about 15% of the sample. What was sequenced was peripheral blood. The receptors were gathered from a man in his fifties or sixties with acute or convalescent COVID-19.

This clone was observed a few times. V is TRBV5-8 and J is TRBJ2-7, with TRBD2 as a possible D gene (5 bases). The V and J ends lost 6 bases and 0 bases respectively, with 25 bases between them. CDR3 length: 18 residues. CDR1 and CDR2 from the germline V gene are SGHTS and YDEGEE. The CDR3 DNA sequence: TGTGCCAGCACCGAGGACTCGTCCTGGTATTCCAGCTCCTACGAGCAGTACTTC. It is translated as CASTEDSSWYSSSYEQYF.

This sequence joins TRBV14 and TRBJ2-3; D unclear. CDR3 length: 13 amino acids. Trimming took off 2 bases at V and 0 bases at J, with 3 bases between the two ends. Germline V lookup: CDR1 SGHDN, CDR2 FVKESK. The CDR3: CASSQPSTDTQYF. In DNA form, the CDR3 reads TGTGCCAGCAGCCAACCGAGCACAGATACGCAGTATTTT.

This clone was counted a single time. J is TRBJ2-6 and V is TRBV29-1; no clear D. Trimming shortened V by 6 bases and J by 1 base, and 10 bases separated the two germline ends. The V gene's germline CDR1 is SQVTM and CDR2 ANQGSEA. The length of the CDR3 is 14 residues. The CDR3 DNA reads as TGCAGCGTCTTGGCCCCTTCTGGGGCCAACGTCCTGACTTTC. This translates into CSVLAPSGANVLTF.

V usage is TRBV5-4 and J usage is TRBJ2-2, with 10 positions matching TRBD1. With 0 bases clipped from V and 3 bases from J, the junction kept 2 bases outside the gene matches. The germline V gene has CDR1 SGHNT and CDR2 YYREEE (reference sequence). The CDR3 is 16 amino acids. The CDR3 DNA sequence: TGTGCCAGCAGCTTGGGGGGGACAGGGGACACCGGGGAGCTGTTTTTT. It yields the protein CASSLGGTGDTGELFF.

The genes are TRBV10-1 and TRBJ1-5; D unresolved. This CDR3 has 14 residues. In germline, CDR1 is WNHNN, CDR2 SYGVQD (reference sequence). V lost 3 bases and J lost 5, with 11 bases in between. This CDR3 reads CASSDGDWDQPQHF. The CDR3, as DNA: TGCGCCAGCAGTGACGGGGATTGGGATCAGCCCCAGCATTTT.

The gene calls are TRBV12-3 or TRBV12-4 and TRBJ2-7; maybe TRBD1 (6 bases). The V end was cut by 5 bases, the J end by 7 bases, with 12 bases between. The CDR3 contains 12 residues. CDR3 DNA sequence: TGTGCCAGCAGTACGCCGAGGGGGGAGCAGTACTTC. Amino acid sequence: CASSTPRGEQYF.

The genes are TRBV5-4 and TRBJ2-7; 9 bases map to TRBD2. Germline CDR1 and CDR2: SGHNT and YYREEE (reference sequence). This CDR3 comprises 14 residues. Trimming removed 2 bases from V and 7 bases from J; junction bases left unmatched: 7. CDR3 DNA sequence: TGTGCCAGCAGCTTTGCGGGGGGGCGTCGAGAGCAGTACTTC. It yields the protein CASSFAGGRREQYF.

The V call is TRBV18, the J call TRBJ1-2; 8 nucleotides agree with TRBD1. The length of the CDR3 is 15 residues. The J segment lost 2 bases and the V segment lost 5 bases, leaving 7 bases of the junction unmatched. Germline CDR1 reads KGHSH; CDR2 reads LQKENI. For the CDR3, the DNA is TGTGCCAGCTCAGCCCTGACAGGGGCGAACTATGGCTACACCTTC. Amino acid sequence: CASSALTGANYGYTF. Together with reference TRBV18 and TRBJ1-2, the CDR3 gives the full variable domain: NAGVMQNPRHLVRRRGQEARLRCSPMKGHSHVYWYRQLPEEGLKFMVYLQKENIIDESGMPKERFSAEFPKEGPSILRIQQVVRGDSAAYFCASSALTGANYGYTFGSGTRLTVV.

This sequence joins TRBV3-1 (or the pseudogene TRBV3-2) and TRBJ2-2, with D perhaps matching TRBD1 (6 bases). In germline, CDR1 is LGHDT, CDR2 YNNKEL (reference sequence). The V gene lost 0 bases and the J gene lost 1 base, with 15 bases spanning the gap. The CDR3 has 18 residues. CDR3 residues: CASSQEVDRWKNTGELFF. Here the CDR3 DNA reads TGTGCCAGCAGCCAAGAAGTCGACAGGTGGAAGAACACCGGGGAGCTGTTTTTT.

In its sample, this clone was seen a few times. The chain recombines TRBV9 with TRBJ1-2; 10 bases are a match to TRBD1. This CDR3 has 17 residues. In germline, CDR1 is SGDLS, CDR2 YYNGEE. The ends lost 0 bases at V and 8 bases at J; junction bases unmatched: 13. The CDR3 sequence is CASSVALMGQGMDGYTF. In DNA, the CDR3 is TGTGCCAGCAGCGTAGCCCTCATGGGACAGGGGATGGACGGCTACACCTTC.

This clone was seen once. The gene calls are TRBV10-1 and TRBJ2-3; 10 positions agree with TRBD2. Germline CDR1 is WNHNN and CDR2 is SYGVQD (reference sequence). Trimming at V came to 0 bases and at J to 2 bases, leaving 11 bases not matched to a gene. This CDR3 is 19 amino acids long. The CDR3 sequence: CASSESRAGLAGDTDTQYF. The CDR3 DNA sequence: TGCGCCAGCAGTGAGTCGAGAGCGGGGCTAGCGGGGGACACAGATACGCAGTATTTT.

J is TRBJ1-2 and V is TRBV7-8, with D perhaps matching TRBD1 (5 bases). The CDR3 runs 17 residues. In germline, CDR1 is SGHVS, CDR2 FQNEAQ. V lost 1 base to trimming and J lost 1 base, with 16 bases between them. The CDR3 here is CASSLVGGSGNNYGYTF. CDR3 DNA: TGTGCCAGCAGCTTAGTGGGGGGATCGGGCAATAACTATGGCTACACCTTC.

This chain connects TRBV9 to TRBJ1-5; the match to TRBD1 covers 7 bases. The germline V gene encodes CDR1 SGDLS and CDR2 YYNGEE. This CDR3 comprises 15 residues. V was clipped by 3 bases and J by 4 bases; unmatched bases: 7. Here the CDR3 DNA reads TGTGCCAGCAGCGAGTATGGGACAGCAAATCAGCCCCAGCATTTT. Protein: CASSEYGTANQPQHF.

The CDR3 loop is CAWSVREANEQFF. The CDR3 DNA sequence: TGTGCCTGGAGTGTAAGGGAGGCGAATGAGCAGTTCTTC. The V and J genes are TRBV30 and TRBJ2-1, with a weak D call TRBD2 (6 bases). CDR1 is GTSNPN and CDR2 is SVGIG in the germline V gene (reference sequence). Trimming took off 0 bases at V and 7 bases at J, with 10 bases between the two ends. The CDR3 has 13 residues.

The chain recombines TRBV7-8 with TRBJ2-1; 12 nucleotides line up with TRBD2. CDR1 and CDR2 (germline): SGHVS, FQNEAQ. The CDR3 covers 17 residues. V lost 1 base, J lost 4 bases, and 5 bases stayed unmatched. The CDR3 DNA follows: TGTGCCAGCAGCTTAGGCCTAGCGGGGGGGCCTTACAATGAGCAGTTCTTC. Translating gives CASSLGLAGGPYNEQFF.

This chain uses TRBV19 with TRBJ1-5; D may be TRBD1 (5 bases). V shed 3 bases and J shed 9 bases, with 12 bases lying between them. Germline-derived CDR1 and CDR2 are LNHDA and SQIVND (reference sequence). The CDR3 covers 13 residues. CDR3 residues: CASSIEQASPQHF. CDR3 nucleotides: TGTGCCAGTAGTATCGAACAGGCTTCGCCCCAGCATTTT.

The V call is TRBV7-2, the J call TRBJ2-1, with 11 bases matching TRBD2. The CDR3 consists of 15 residues. V was clipped by 6 bases and J by 7 bases; unmatched bases: 8. Looked up from germline, CDR1 is SGHTA and CDR2 is FQGNSA. CDR3 nucleotide sequence: TGTGCCAGCAGGGAGGTAGCGGGGGGGCCGAATGAGCAGTTCTTC. Protein sequence: CASREVAGGPNEQFF.

The rearrangement uses TRBV15 and TRBJ2-1; 10 bases agree with TRBD1. The CDR3 sequence is 17 residues long. V lost 5 bases to trimming and J lost 5 bases; unmatched junction nucleotides: 12. The germline V gene encodes CDR1 LNHNV and CDR2 YYDKDF (reference sequence). CDR3 sequence (DNA): TGTGCCACCAGCGGTGACACGGGGACAGGGGACAACAATGAGCAGTTCTTC. Its protein product is CATSGDTGTGDNNEQFF.

The chain is built from TRBV9 and TRBJ2-5, with D possibly being TRBD1 (6 bases). Trimming pared 0 bases from V and 1 base from J, leaving 13 bases between. CDR3 size: 16 residues. The germline V gene has CDR1 SGDLS and CDR2 YYNGEE. CDR3 nucleotides: TGTGCCAGCAGCGTAGGTGCAGGGGCTATCCAAGAGACCCAGTACTTC. This encodes CASSVGAGAIQETQYF.

The V gene is TRBV3-1 (or the pseudogene TRBV3-2), the J gene TRBJ1-2; possibly TRBD1 for D (6 bases). V lost 8 bases, J lost 7 bases, and 20 bases lay in between. Germline CDR1 and CDR2: LGHDT and YNNKEL (reference sequence). The CDR3 is made up of 14 amino acids. CDR3 in DNA: TGTGCCAGCGGCATACAGGGTAGGGGGTTTGGCTACACCTTC. Translation: CASGIQGRGFGYTF.

The rearrangement links TRBV9 to TRBJ2-1; maybe TRBD2 (5 bases). Germline lookup yields CDR1 SGDLS and CDR2 YYNGEE. Trimming took off 5 bases at V and 1 base at J, with 7 bases between the two ends. The CDR3 loop spans 13 amino acids. This chain's CDR3 is CASSSESYNEQFF. CDR3 DNA sequence: TGTGCCAGCAGTAGCGAATCCTACAATGAGCAGTTCTTC.

The CDR3 loop reads CASKPQSFQGGGETQYF. The CDR3 DNA reads as TGTGCCAGCAAACCTCAGAGTTTTCAGGGAGGGGGAGAGACCCAGTACTTC. This chain links TRBV3-1 (or the pseudogene TRBV3-2) with TRBJ2-5; maybe TRBD2 (7 bases). V shed 7 bases and J shed 4 bases, with 25 bases lying between them. Germline V gives CDR1 LGHDT, CDR2 YNNKEL (reference sequence). The CDR3 totals 17 residues.

The V and J genes are TRBV6-1 and TRBJ2-7; 7 bases agree with TRBD1. The trim removed 3 bases at V and 3 bases at J, leaving 8 bases unmatched. The CDR3 runs to 15 residues. Germline assignment: CDR1 MNHNS and CDR2 SASEGT. CDR3 protein: CASSEQRDSFYEQYF. CDR3 coding DNA: TGTGCCAGCAGTGAGCAGAGGGACAGCTTCTACGAGCAGTACTTC.

The V call is TRBV19, the J call TRBJ1-5; 10 bases fit TRBD1. V was pared by 6 bases and J by 6 bases, with 5 bases of the junction left unmatched. The CDR3 spans 14 residues. CDR1 and CDR2 from the germline V gene are LNHDA and SQIVND (reference sequence). This chain's CDR3 is CASRWDRGGQPQHF. DNA of the CDR3: TGTGCCAGTAGGTGGGACAGGGGAGGTCAGCCCCAGCATTTT.

The chain is built from TRBV29-1 and TRBJ1-1, with unresolved D. Trimming left V 7 bases short and J 5 bases short, with 17 bases between. The CDR3 is 13 amino acids. Germline V gene data show CDR1 as SQVTM and CDR2 as ANQGSEA. The CDR3 loop reads CSAQDFLGTEAFF. CDR3 in DNA: TGCAGCGCCCAGGACTTTTTGGGTACTGAAGCTTTCTTT.

J is TRBJ2-2 and V is TRBV24-1; 9 nucleotides match TRBD1. J was trimmed by 5 bases and V by 4 bases; bases with no gene match: 4. The CDR3 has 15 amino acids. Per germline, CDR1 KGHDR and CDR2 SFDVKD. CDR3 region: CATSEQGAVTGELFF. In DNA form, the CDR3 reads TGTGCCACCAGTGAACAGGGGGCGGTGACCGGGGAGCTGTTTTTT.